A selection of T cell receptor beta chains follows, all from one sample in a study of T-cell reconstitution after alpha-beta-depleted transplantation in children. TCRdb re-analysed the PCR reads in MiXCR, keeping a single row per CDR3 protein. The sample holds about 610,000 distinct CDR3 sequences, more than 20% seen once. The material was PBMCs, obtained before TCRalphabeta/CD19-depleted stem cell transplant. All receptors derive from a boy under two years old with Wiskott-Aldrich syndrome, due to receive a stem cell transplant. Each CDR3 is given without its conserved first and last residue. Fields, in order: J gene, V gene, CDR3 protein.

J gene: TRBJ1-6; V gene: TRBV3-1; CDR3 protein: ASMGQGDSPLH
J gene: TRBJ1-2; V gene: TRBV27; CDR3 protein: ASSLRQGNFT
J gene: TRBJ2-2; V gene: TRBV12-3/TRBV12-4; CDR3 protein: ASSLVGRGELF
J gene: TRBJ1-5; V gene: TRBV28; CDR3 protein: ASSRGMTGTNQPQH
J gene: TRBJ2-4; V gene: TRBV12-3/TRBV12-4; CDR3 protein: ASSLGDSDIQY
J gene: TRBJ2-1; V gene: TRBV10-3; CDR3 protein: AIRKDNEQF
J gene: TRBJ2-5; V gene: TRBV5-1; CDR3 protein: ASRGTGSWETQY
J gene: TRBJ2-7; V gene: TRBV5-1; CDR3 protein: ASSLALREGNEQY
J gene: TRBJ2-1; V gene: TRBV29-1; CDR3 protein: SVEREDNEQF
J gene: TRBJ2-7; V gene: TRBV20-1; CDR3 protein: SAGTSGNSYEQY
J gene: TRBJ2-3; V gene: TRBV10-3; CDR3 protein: AISGSNGGTDTQY
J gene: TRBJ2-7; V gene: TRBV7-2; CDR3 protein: ASSLVGTSSYEQY
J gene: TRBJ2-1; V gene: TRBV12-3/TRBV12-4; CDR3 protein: ASSLAGGRDEQF
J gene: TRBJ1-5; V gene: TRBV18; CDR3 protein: ASSSRWERGEPQH
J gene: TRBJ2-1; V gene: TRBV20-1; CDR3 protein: SASLGQGAAEQF
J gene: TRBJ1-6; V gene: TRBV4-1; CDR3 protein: ASSDGQGNNSPLH
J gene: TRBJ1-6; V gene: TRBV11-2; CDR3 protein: ASSLMNSPLH